These 7 T cell receptor beta chains came from one sample sequenced in a study of post-analysis software for immune sequencing data. The TCR beta cDNA libraries contained unique molecular identifiers. Each CDR3 protein gets one entry after TCRdb re-called the PCR reads with MiXCR. Among 350,000 to 500,000 distinct CDR3 sequences, roughly 38% were seen once, and the ten largest hold 6% to 9%. Their antigens remain unidentified. Study-wide findings and caveats: Patients had higher frequencies than controls of about 5 TRBV segments, including TRBV5-6, TRBV5-1 and TRBV20-1.

The source material was blood. These receptor sequences come from a girl aged 2 to 9 with multiple sclerosis.

V and J are TRBV20-1 and TRBJ2-1; TRBD2 aligns across 12 bases. The V gene end was trimmed by 6 bases and the J gene end by 6 bases; junction bases not matched to a gene: 9. Germline assignment: CDR1 DFQATT and CDR2 SNEGSKA (reference sequence). The CDR3 totals 15 residues. The CDR3 DNA follows: TGCAGTGCGGCTACCGGGACTAGCGGGTTCAATGAGCAGTTCTTC. It translates to CSAATGTSGFNEQFF.

This clonotype was observed a few times. This sequence joins TRBV20-1 and TRBJ1-2; 10 bases agree with TRBD1. V was pared by 5 bases and J by 5 bases, with 14 bases of the junction left unmatched. There are 16 residues in the CDR3. Germline V gene lookup returns CDR1 DFQATT and CDR2 SNEGSKA (reference sequence). CDR3 residues: CSAEKPGQGLRYGYTF. The CDR3 DNA reads as TGCAGTGCTGAAAAACCGGGACAGGGGCTTCGGTATGGCTACACCTTC.

The sample holds a few counts of this clonotype. The chain carries TRBV5-1 and TRBJ2-1; either TRBD1 or TRBD2 may supply D (6 bases each). There are 11 residues in the CDR3. The V and J ends lost 0 bases and 14 bases respectively, with 9 bases between them. Per the germline V gene, CDR1 is SGHRS and CDR2 is YFSETQ. The CDR3 is CASSLDGGEFF. The CDR3 DNA follows: TGCGCCAGCAGCTTGGACGGGGGCGAGTTCTTC.

This clonotype was seen more than once but under ten times. V gene TRBV5-1 combines with J gene TRBJ2-1, with 11 positions matching TRBD2. This CDR3 spans 16 amino acids. J was trimmed by 5 bases and V by 1 base; bases with no gene match: 5. Germline-derived CDR1 and CDR2 are SGHRS and YFSETQ. DNA of the CDR3: TGCGCCAGCAGCTTGTGGCTAGCGGGGGGTAACAATGAGCAGTTCTTC. Amino acid sequence: CASSLWLAGGNNEQFF.

This clonotype has a handful of counts. The chain carries TRBV2 and TRBJ1-2; the D gene is possibly TRBD1 (6 bases). The V gene lost 5 bases and the J gene lost 8 bases, with 12 bases spanning the gap. This CDR3 has 12 amino acids. CDR1 SNHLY and CDR2 FYNNEI come from the germline V gene. The CDR3 here is CASSRGRGGYTF. The CDR3 nucleotides read TGTGCCAGCAGTCGAGGAAGGGGGGGCTACACCTTC.

In this sample, this clonotype turned up a few times. The chain has TRBV11-2 and TRBJ2-5; 7 bases map to TRBD2. The length of the CDR3 is 14 residues. The V segment lost 5 bases and the J segment 2 bases; nucleotides outside the gene matches: 5. Per germline, CDR1 SGHAT and CDR2 FQNNGV. The CDR3 coding sequence is TGTGCCAGCAGCCAGTGGGGGGGACAAGAGACCCAGTACTTC. Amino acids: CASSQWGGQETQYF.

The table lists this clonotype with many counts. The chain is built from TRBV27 and TRBJ2-7; TRBD1 or TRBD2 may be the D gene (5 bases each). The CDR3 extends over 15 amino acids. The germline gives CDR1 MNHEY, CDR2 SMNVEV (reference sequence). V shed 8 bases and J shed 2 bases, with 19 bases lying between them. CDR3 coding DNA: TGTGCCAGCGGATTCACGGGGACCCTAACCTACGAGCAGTACTTC. Its protein is CASGFTGTLTYEQYF.